These 24 T cell receptor beta chains were all obtained from the same sample, sequenced in a study of beta chain features in type 1 diabetes. cDNA synthesis used the whole RNA isolate, giving expressed TCRB sequences. TCRdb's copy holds only in-frame clones and misses some; the assay was immunoSEQ multiplex PCR. The sample yields almost 350,000 clones, roughly 8% seen once. Sequencing used central memory CD4+ T cells from blood. The receptors originated from a young woman in good health.

The sample holds a few counts of this clone. This chain uses TRBV6-5 with TRBJ2-3, with D perhaps matching TRBD1 (5 bases). CDR1 MNHEY and CDR2 SVGAGI come from the germline V gene. There are 15 residues in the CDR3. V lost 2 bases and J 5 bases, leaving 14 bases between the germline ends. The CDR3 loop reads CASSYGASKGDTQYF. Here the CDR3 DNA reads TGTGCCAGCAGTTACGGGGCAAGCAAGGGAGATACGCAGTATTTT.

The chain recombines TRBV4-1 with TRBJ2-7; 11 bases are a match to TRBD2. CDR1 and CDR2 from the germline V gene are MGHRA and YSYEKL. The CDR3 is 14 residues long. Losses at the gene ends were 3 bases for V and 5 bases for J; bases not matched to a gene: 3. CDR3 sequence reads: CASSQPGLADEQYF. The CDR3 DNA is TGCGCCAGCAGCCAGCCGGGACTAGCGGACGAGCAGTACTTC.

This clone came up a few times. This chain links TRBV15 with TRBJ2-5, with TRBD1 as a possible D gene (5 bases). V lost 2 bases and J lost 5, with 9 bases in between. The CDR3 sequence is 13 residues long. In germline, CDR1 is LNHNV, CDR2 YYDKDF (reference sequence). CDR3 nucleotides: TGTGCCACCAGCAGACAAAAGGGGGAGACCCAGTACTTC. Protein: CATSRQKGETQYF.

This clone was observed a handful of times. The chain combines TRBV5-6 with TRBJ2-5; weak D call: TRBD1 (6 bases). The CDR3 covers 14 residues. The V gene's germline CDR1 is SGHDT and CDR2 YYEEEE. V shed 4 bases and J shed 2 bases, with 12 bases lying between them. In nucleotides, the CDR3 is TGTGCCAGCAGCCAACCGGGACATCAAGAGACCCAGTACTTC. It translates to CASSQPGHQETQYF.

This sequence joins TRBV5-1 and TRBJ2-5; TRBD1 might be the D (6 bases). The V end was cut by 4 bases, the J end by 1 base, with 14 bases between. This CDR3 spans 15 amino acids. Germline V gene sequence: CDR1 SGHRS, CDR2 YFSETQ. The CDR3 is CASSRATGTQETQYF. CDR3 bases: TGCGCCAGCAGCCGAGCTACAGGGACCCAAGAGACCCAGTACTTC.

This rearrangement joins TRBV14 to TRBJ2-1, with D possibly being TRBD1 (6 bases). The V end lost 4 bases, the J end lost 16 bases, and 20 bases lay between the germline ends. Germline V gene sequence: CDR1 SGHDN, CDR2 FVKESK. The CDR3 has 13 residues. The CDR3 is CASSPRGQWVFFF. CDR3 DNA sequence: TGTGCCAGCAGCCCTCGTGGACAGTGGGTCTTTTTCTTC.

Note on this clone: The same CDR3 also results from other DNA sequences found in this sample. The V gene is TRBV18, the J gene TRBJ2-7; D not resolved. CDR3 length equals 12 residues. Germline V gene lookup returns CDR1 KGHSH and CDR2 LQKENI. Trimming cost V 4 bases and J 0 bases, with 4 bases left between them. This chain's CDR3 is CASSLSSYEQYF. The DNA for the CDR3 is TGTGCCAGCTCACTTAGCTCCTACGAGCAGTACTTC.

This rearrangement joins TRBV6-6 to TRBJ2-3; 8 nucleotides align to TRBD1. This CDR3 spans 15 amino acids. J gave up 6 bases and V 5 bases, and 10 bases lay outside the gene matches. Per the germline V gene, CDR1 is MNHNY and CDR2 is SVGAGI (reference sequence). The CDR3 DNA reads TGTGCCAGCAGTCCAATACGCCAGGGGGCGGATACGCAGTATTTT. Protein sequence: CASSPIRQGADTQYF.

The V call is TRBV9, the J call TRBJ2-1; the D gene is possibly TRBD2 (5 bases). V lost 0 bases and J 6 bases, leaving 10 bases between the germline ends. CDR1 SGDLS and CDR2 YYNGEE come from the germline V gene. The CDR3 has 14 residues. The CDR3 reads CASSVDPSSNEQFF. For the CDR3, the DNA is TGTGCCAGCAGCGTAGATCCTAGCAGCAATGAGCAGTTCTTC.

This clone was counted only a few times. CDR3 sequence: CASSSDITSYEQYF. In DNA form, the CDR3 reads TGTGCCAGCAGCAGCGACATCACTTCCTACGAGCAGTACTTC. J is TRBJ2-7 and V is TRBV6-6; D is ambiguous. This CDR3 comprises 14 residues. V gave up 6 bases and J gave up 1 base, with 13 bases separating them. CDR1 is MNHNY and CDR2 is SVGAGI in the germline V gene (reference sequence).

Only a few counts were recorded for this clone. The J gene is TRBJ2-7, the V gene TRBV9; no clear D gene. The V gene lost 1 base and the J gene lost 2 bases, with 10 bases spanning the gap. The CDR3 spans 14 residues. CDR1 and CDR2 (germline): SGDLS, YYNGEE. In DNA form, the CDR3 reads TGTGCCAGCAGCGTAACTGGCAAGGCCTACGAGCAGTACTTC. Translation gives CASSVTGKAYEQYF.

This clone has ten or more counts. The V gene is TRBV28, the J gene TRBJ2-6, with D perhaps being TRBD1 or TRBD2 (5 bases each). This CDR3 is built from 13 residues. V lost 6 bases and J lost 2, with 5 bases in between. Germline V gives CDR1 MDHEN, CDR2 SYDVKM. The CDR3 DNA follows: TGTGCCAGCAGGGGGGCTGGGGCCAACGTCCTGACTTTC. Amino acids: CASRGAGANVLTF.

This clone appeared a few times. The chain is built from TRBV5-4 and TRBJ2-1; TRBD2 agrees at 8 bases. CDR3 size: 15 residues. In germline, CDR1 is SGHNT, CDR2 YYREEE (reference sequence). J lost 6 bases, V lost 4 bases, and 9 bases had no gene match. CDR3 in DNA: TGTGCCAGCAGCCCCTCTAGCGGGTTTCGCAATGAGCAGTTCTTC. Translating gives CASSPSSGFRNEQFF.

The J gene is TRBJ2-5, the V gene TRBV5-1; the D gene is possibly TRBD1 (5 bases). The length of the CDR3 is 13 residues. Looked up from germline, CDR1 is SGHRS and CDR2 is YFSETQ. With 0 bases removed from V and 4 bases from J, the gap between germline ends came to 7 bases. CDR3 nucleotide sequence: TGCGCCAGCAGCTTGGATGGGGCAGAGACCCAGTACTTC. It specifies CASSLDGAETQYF.

This chain joins TRBV7-2 and TRBJ2-5, with a tentative D call TRBD1 (5 bases). Trimming cost V 2 bases and J 3 bases, with 10 bases left between them. The CDR3 sequence is 14 residues long. Germline assignment: CDR1 SGHTA and CDR2 FQGNSA. In DNA, the CDR3 is TGTGCCAGCAGCTTACAGGGCGTTAAAGAGACCCAGTACTTC. This encodes CASSLQGVKETQYF.

This clone was seen at least ten times. The chain is built from TRBV5-4 and TRBJ2-7, with a weak D call TRBD1 (6 bases). Trimming took 2 bases from V and 2 from J, leaving 14 bases between them. Germline V gives CDR1 SGHNT, CDR2 YYREEE (reference sequence). CDR3 size: 15 residues. The CDR3 DNA follows: TGTGCCAGCAGCTTCGCTGTTGGGGGCACCTACGAGCAGTACTTC. Its protein is CASSFAVGGTYEQYF.

The gene calls are TRBV29-1 and TRBJ2-1, with D unresolved. The germline CDR1 and CDR2 sequences are SQVTM and ANQGSEA. Trimming cost V 3 bases and J 5 bases, with 8 bases left between them. The CDR3 spans 12 residues. CDR3 sequence reads: CSVDRSNNEQFF. As DNA, the CDR3 is TGCAGCGTTGATCGCAGCAACAATGAGCAGTTCTTC.

The CDR3 bases are TGCGCCAGCAGCCAAGGGGCAACAGGGGTGAGGGAGACCCAGTACTTC. Translating it yields CASSQGATGVRETQYF. V is TRBV4-1 and J is TRBJ2-5, with TRBD1 matching over 7 bases. Trimming removed 1 base from V and 5 bases from J; junction bases left unmatched: 10. This CDR3 spans 16 amino acids. Per the germline V gene, CDR1 is MGHRA and CDR2 is YSYEKL.

The chain couples TRBV7-2 to TRBJ1-5; D unclear. CDR1 SGHTA and CDR2 FQGNSA come from the germline V gene. Trimming cost V 5 bases and J 6 bases, with 11 bases left between them. The CDR3 is made up of 13 amino acids. The CDR3 loop reads CASSLDPGQPQHF. For the CDR3, the DNA is TGTGCCAGCAGCCTGGACCCTGGTCAGCCCCAGCATTTT.

V and J are TRBV28 and TRBJ2-3; tentatively, D is TRBD2 (5 bases). Germline V gene sequence: CDR1 MDHEN, CDR2 SYDVKM. CDR3 length: 13 residues. Trimming left V 7 bases short and J 1 base short, with 9 bases between. The CDR3 loop is CASMEVRTDTQYF. The CDR3, as DNA: TGTGCCAGCATGGAGGTGCGCACAGATACGCAGTATTTT. The complete variable domain, with remaining parts taken from reference TRBV28 and TRBJ2-3, reads DVKVTQSSRYLVKRTGEKVFLECVQDMDHENMFWYRQDPGLGLRLIYFSYDVKMKEKGDIPEGYSVSREKKERFSLILESASTNQTSMYLCASMEVRTDTQYFGPGTRLTVL.

This clone has at least ten counts. The rearrangement joins TRBV4-1 to TRBJ2-7, with 7 bases lining up with TRBD1. V was clipped by 4 bases and J by 4 bases; unmatched bases: 4. Germline assignment: CDR1 MGHRA and CDR2 YSYEKL. The CDR3 spans 13 residues. CDR3 in amino acids: CASSLQTGYEQYF. CDR3 DNA sequence: TGCGCCAGCAGCCTACAGACAGGGTACGAGCAGTACTTC.

This clone was detected only a few times. This sequence joins TRBV9 and TRBJ1-1, with unresolved D. Deletions cut 0 bases from V and 1 base from J, with 4 bases between. Germline loops: CDR1 SGDLS, CDR2 YYNGEE. This CDR3 region has 13 residues. CDR3 sequence (DNA): TGTGCCAGCAGCGTAGAACAGAACACTGAAGCTTTCTTT. It is translated as CASSVEQNTEAFF.

This clone was counted a few times. The V and J genes are TRBV5-1 and TRBJ2-2; D may correspond to TRBD1 or TRBD2 (5 bases each). V lost 2 bases and J lost 4, with 12 bases in between. The V gene's germline CDR1 is SGHRS and CDR2 YFSETQ. The CDR3 loop spans 15 amino acids. The CDR3 sequence is CASSFIGETTGELFF. The CDR3 bases are TGCGCCAGCAGCTTCATAGGGGAGACCACCGGGGAGCTGTTTTTT. Combining the CDR3 with reference TRBV5-1 and TRBJ2-2 gives the whole variable domain KAGVTQTPRYLIKTRGQQVTLSCSPISGHRSVSWYQQTPGQGLQFLFEYFSETQRNKGNFPGRFSGRQFSNSRSEMNVSTLELGDSALYLCASSFIGETTGELFFGEGSRLTVL.

This chain uses TRBV5-6 with TRBJ1-4, with 7 bases lining up with TRBD1. The J segment lost 7 bases and the V segment lost 7 bases, leaving 13 bases of the junction unmatched. Germline loops: CDR1 SGHDT, CDR2 YYEEEE. This CDR3 comprises 15 residues. Here the CDR3 reads CASGMKGGRGEKLFF. The CDR3 DNA sequence: TGTGCCAGCGGCATGAAAGGGGGCAGAGGTGAAAAACTGTTTTTT.